This TCR beta chain comes out of a study of CD8 T cells in ankylosing spondylitis. Using its own MiXCR run on the 5' RACE reads, TCRdb lists one record per CDR3 protein. This repertoire shows around 490,000 distinct CDR3 sequences, about 5% found once; its top ten account for 3.5%. Germline V gene data show CDR1 as SGHRS and CDR2 as YFSETQ. CDR3 length equals 15 residues. The J segment lost 5 bases and the V segment lost 0 bases, leaving 6 bases of the junction unmatched. Details on this clonotype: Its matching antigen is unknown.

The study's findings and limits: What appeared characteristic of ankylosing spondylitis blood was a TCR beta motif of eight highly homologous variants. Significant enrichment of disease-linked clones was reportedly seen in matched ankylosing spondylitis synovial fluid.

Sequences were obtained from blood, either unsorted or a sorted T cell fraction (not recorded which). This receptor was identified in a male donor with ankylosing spondylitis. This chain joins TRBV5-1 and TRBJ1-1; 8 bases agree with TRBD1. Written as DNA, the CDR3 is TGCGCCAGCAGCTTGGCAGGGGGCGCCAGGACTGAAGCTTTCTTT. Translated: CASSLAGGARTEAFF.